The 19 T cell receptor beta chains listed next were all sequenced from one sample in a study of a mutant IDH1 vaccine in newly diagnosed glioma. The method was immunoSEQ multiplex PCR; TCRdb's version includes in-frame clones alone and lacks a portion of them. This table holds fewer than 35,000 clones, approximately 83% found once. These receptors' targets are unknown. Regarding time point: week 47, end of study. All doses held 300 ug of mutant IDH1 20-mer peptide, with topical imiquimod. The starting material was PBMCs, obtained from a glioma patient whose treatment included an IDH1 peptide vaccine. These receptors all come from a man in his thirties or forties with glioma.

CDR3 amino acids: CASSQVGRGQTEAFF. In DNA form, the CDR3 reads TGTGCCAGCAGCCAAGTCGGCAGGGGGCAAACTGAAGCTTTCTTT. This chain joins TRBV14 and TRBJ1-1; 8 bases are shared with TRBD1. Germline values: CDR1 SGHDN, CDR2 FVKESK. V lost 1 base and J lost 5; bases outside the gene matches: 6. The CDR3 has 15 residues.

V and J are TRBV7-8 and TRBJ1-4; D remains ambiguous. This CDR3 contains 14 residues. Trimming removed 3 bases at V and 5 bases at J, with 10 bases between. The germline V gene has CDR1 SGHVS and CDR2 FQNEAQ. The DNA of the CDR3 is TGTGCCAGCAGCTTTTACAGCGAGAATGAAAAACTGTTTTTT. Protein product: CASSFYSENEKLFF.

The DNA of the CDR3 is TGCGCCAGCAGCCAAAGACTAGCGGGAGGGTATGAGCAGTACTTC. Its protein product is CASSQRLAGGYEQYF. V usage is TRBV4-1 and J usage is TRBJ2-7; 14 positions match TRBD2. V was pared by 2 bases and J by 7 bases, with 4 bases of the junction left unmatched. Germline-derived CDR1 and CDR2 are MGHRA and YSYEKL. This CDR3 spans 15 amino acids.

The CDR3 nucleotides read TGTGCCAGCCTTCTACTTACTCGCGATATCCCGAATCAGCCCCAGCATTTT. Translated: CASLLLTRDIPNQPQHF. This sequence joins TRBV21-1 and TRBJ1-5. TRBV21-1 is given as a pseudogene. This CDR3 region has 17 residues.

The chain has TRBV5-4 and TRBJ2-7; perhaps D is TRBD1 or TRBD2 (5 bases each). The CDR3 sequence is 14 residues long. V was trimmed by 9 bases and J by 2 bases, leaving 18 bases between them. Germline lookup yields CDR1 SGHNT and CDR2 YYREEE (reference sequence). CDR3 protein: CATWDDSATYEQYF. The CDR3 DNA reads TGTGCCACATGGGACGACAGTGCGACCTACGAGCAGTACTTC.

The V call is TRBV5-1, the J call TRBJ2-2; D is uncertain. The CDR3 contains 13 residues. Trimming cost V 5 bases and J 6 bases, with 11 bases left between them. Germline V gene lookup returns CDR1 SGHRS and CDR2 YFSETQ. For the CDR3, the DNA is TGCGCCAGCAGATTCGGTGAACCCGGGGAGCTGTTTTTT. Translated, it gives CASRFGEPGELFF.

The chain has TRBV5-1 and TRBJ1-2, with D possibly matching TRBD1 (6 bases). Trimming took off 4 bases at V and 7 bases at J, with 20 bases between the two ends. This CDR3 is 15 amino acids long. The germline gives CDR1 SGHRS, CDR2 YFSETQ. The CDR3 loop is CASSADAGGGSGYTF. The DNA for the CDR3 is TGCGCCAGCAGCGCGGATGCGGGGGGCGGTAGTGGCTACACCTTC.

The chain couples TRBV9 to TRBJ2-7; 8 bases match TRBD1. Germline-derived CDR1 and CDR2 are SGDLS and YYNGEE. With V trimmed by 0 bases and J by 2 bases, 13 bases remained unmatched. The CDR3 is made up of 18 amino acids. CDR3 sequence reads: CASSVGPHTGDRTYEQYF. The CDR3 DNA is TGTGCCAGCAGCGTAGGCCCCCACACCGGGGACAGGACCTACGAGCAGTACTTC.

The CDR3 spells CASRSDRTNEKLFF. The CDR3 DNA sequence: TGCGCCAGCAGGTCGGACAGAACCAATGAAAAACTGTTTTTT. The chain employs TRBV10-2 and TRBJ1-4, with D possibly matching TRBD1 (6 bases). The V gene lost 6 bases and the J gene lost 5 bases, with 13 bases spanning the gap. The CDR3 sequence is 14 residues long. Germline CDR1 and CDR2: WSHSY and SAAADI.

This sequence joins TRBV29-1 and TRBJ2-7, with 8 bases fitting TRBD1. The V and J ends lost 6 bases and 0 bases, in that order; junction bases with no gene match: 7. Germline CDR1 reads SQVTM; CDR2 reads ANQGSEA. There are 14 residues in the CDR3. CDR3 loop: CSVLDRASSYEQYF. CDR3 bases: TGCAGCGTCTTGGACAGGGCGAGCTCCTACGAGCAGTACTTC.

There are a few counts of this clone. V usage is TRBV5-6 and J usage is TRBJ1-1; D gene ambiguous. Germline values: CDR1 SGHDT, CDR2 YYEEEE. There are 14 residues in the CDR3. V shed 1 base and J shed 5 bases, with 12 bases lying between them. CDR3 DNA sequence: TGTGCCAGCAGCTTGAGGGAGGGTAGGACTGAAGCTTTCTTT. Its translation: CASSLREGRTEAFF.

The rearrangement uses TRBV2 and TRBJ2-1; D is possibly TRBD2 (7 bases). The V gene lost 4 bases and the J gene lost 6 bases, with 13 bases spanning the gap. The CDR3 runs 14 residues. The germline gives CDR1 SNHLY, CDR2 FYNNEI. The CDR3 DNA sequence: TGTGCCAGCAGTGTGTGGGGGGGCCTCAATGAGCAGTTCTTC. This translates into CASSVWGGLNEQFF.

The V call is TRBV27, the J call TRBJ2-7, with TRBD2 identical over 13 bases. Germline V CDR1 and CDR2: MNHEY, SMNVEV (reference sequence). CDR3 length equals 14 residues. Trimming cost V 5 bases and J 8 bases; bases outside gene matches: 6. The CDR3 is CASSLEGLAGKQYF. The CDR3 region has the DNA TGTGCCAGCAGTCTAGAGGGACTAGCGGGGAAGCAGTACTTC.

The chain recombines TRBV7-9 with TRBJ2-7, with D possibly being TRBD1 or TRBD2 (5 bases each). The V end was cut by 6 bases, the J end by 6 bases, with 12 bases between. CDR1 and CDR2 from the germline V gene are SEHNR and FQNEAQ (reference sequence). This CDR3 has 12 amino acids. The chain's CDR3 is CASRPDSGEQYF. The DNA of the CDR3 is TGTGCCAGCAGACCCGACAGCGGCGAGCAGTACTTC.

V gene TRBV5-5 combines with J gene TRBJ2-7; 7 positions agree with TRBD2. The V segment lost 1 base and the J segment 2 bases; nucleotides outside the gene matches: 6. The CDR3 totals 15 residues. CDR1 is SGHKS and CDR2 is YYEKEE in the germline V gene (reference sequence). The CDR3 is CASSLRASGAYEQYF. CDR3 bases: TGTGCCAGCAGCTTGAGGGCTAGCGGAGCCTACGAGCAGTACTTC.

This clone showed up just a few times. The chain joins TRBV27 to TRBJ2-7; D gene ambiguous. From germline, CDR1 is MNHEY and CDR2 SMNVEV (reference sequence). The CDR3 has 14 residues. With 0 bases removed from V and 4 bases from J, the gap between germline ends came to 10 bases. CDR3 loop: CASSLSPGVYEQYF. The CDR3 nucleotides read TGTGCCAGCAGTTTATCGCCAGGTGTTTACGAGCAGTACTTC.

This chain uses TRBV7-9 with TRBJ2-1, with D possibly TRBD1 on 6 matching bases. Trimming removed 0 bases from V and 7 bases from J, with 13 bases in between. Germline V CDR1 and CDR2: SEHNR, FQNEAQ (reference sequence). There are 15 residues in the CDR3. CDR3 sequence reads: CASSLAQGNRNEQFF. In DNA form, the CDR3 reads TGTGCCAGCAGCTTAGCCCAGGGGAATAGGAATGAGCAGTTCTTC.

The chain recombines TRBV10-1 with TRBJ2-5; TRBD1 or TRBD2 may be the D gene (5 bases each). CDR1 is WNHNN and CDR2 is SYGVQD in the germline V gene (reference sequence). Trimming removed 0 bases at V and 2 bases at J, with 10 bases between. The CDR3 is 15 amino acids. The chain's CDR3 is CASSESGWGQETQYF. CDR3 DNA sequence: TGCGCCAGCAGTGAGTCTGGGTGGGGGCAAGAGACCCAGTACTTC.

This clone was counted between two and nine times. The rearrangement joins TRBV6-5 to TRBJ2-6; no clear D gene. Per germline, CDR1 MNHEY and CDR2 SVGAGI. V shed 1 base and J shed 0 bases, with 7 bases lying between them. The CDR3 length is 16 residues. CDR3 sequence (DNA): TGTGCCAGCAGTTACTGGATAAGCTCTGGGGCCAACGTCCTGACTTTC. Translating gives CASSYWISSGANVLTF.